The clone carrying this T cell receptor beta chain was counted between two and nine times. The data stem from a study of spatial heterogeneity in lung cancer. Overall study context: On average, each unique TCR and UMI combination appeared more than ten times in raw reads.

The trim removed 4 bases at V and 4 bases at J, leaving 2 bases unmatched. This CDR3 has 14 residues. Germline-derived CDR1 and CDR2 are SEHNR and FQNEAQ (reference sequence). Documented time point: sample taken at primary tumor resection. Donors were approximately 70 untreated early-stage non-small cell lung cancer patients. Material for sequencing was whole RNA from tumor, nontumor lung or frozen PBMC, left unsorted. Every molecule of TCR cDNA had its own unique molecular identifier. TCRdb reprocessed the 5' RACE reads via MiXCR and lists one record per CDR3 protein. Of some 100,000 distinct CDR3 sequences listed, 10% to 15% are singletons.

This chain connects TRBV7-9 to TRBJ2-3, with TRBD2 matching over 10 bases. Specimen: PBMCs, collected at surgery. The receptor was isolated from a male donor with early-stage non-small cell lung cancer. As DNA, the CDR3 is TGTGCCAGCAGCTCTAGCGGGAGTCCAGATACGCAGTATTTT. Translated: CASSSSGSPDTQYF.